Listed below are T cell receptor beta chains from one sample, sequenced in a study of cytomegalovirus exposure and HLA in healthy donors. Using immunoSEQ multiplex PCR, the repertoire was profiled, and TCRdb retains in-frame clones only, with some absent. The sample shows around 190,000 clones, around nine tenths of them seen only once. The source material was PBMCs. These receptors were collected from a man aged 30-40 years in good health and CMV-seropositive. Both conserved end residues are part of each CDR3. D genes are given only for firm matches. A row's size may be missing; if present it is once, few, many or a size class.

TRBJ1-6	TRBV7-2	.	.	CASSPTIGQGARWNSPLHF	TGTGCCAGCAGCCCAACCATAGGGCAGGGCGCGCGTTGGAATTCACCCCTCCACTTT
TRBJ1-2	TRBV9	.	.	CASSVAPGDHTF	TGTGCCAGCAGCGTAGCTCCCGGGGACCACACCTTC
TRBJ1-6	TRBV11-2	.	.	CASSFRGYNNSPLHF	TGTGCCAGCAGCTTTAGGGGGTATAATAATTCACCCCTCCACTTT
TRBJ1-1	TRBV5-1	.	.	CASSLVDLNAEAFF	TGCGCCAGCAGCTTGGTTGACTTGAACGCTGAAGCTTTCTTT
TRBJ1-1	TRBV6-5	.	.	CASSYLAGNTEAFF	TGTGCCAGCAGTTACCTGGCGGGAAACACTGAAGCTTTCTTT
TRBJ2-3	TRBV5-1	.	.	CASGGDRSTDTQYF	TGCGCCAGCGGGGGGGACAGAAGCACAGATACGCAGTATTTT
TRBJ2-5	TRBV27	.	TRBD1	CATARGPQETQYF	TGTGCCACCGCTAGGGGGCCTCAAGAGACCCAGTACTTC
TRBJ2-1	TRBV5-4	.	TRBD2	CASSQGLAGVSYNEQFF	TGTGCCAGCAGCCAGGGACTAGCGGGAGTCTCCTACAATGAGCAGTTCTTC
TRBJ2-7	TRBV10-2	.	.	CASNQGVSSYEQYF	TGCGCCAGCAATCAAGGAGTGAGCTCCTACGAGCAGTACTTC
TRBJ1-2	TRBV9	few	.	CASSVEGLYGYTF	TGTGCCAGCAGCGTAGAGGGGCTATATGGCTACACCTTC
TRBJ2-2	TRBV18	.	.	CASFPGLGTGELFF	TGTGCCAGCTTTCCGGGGCTCGGGACCGGGGAGCTGTTTTTT
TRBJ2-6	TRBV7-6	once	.	CASSLISPGYGANVLTF	TGTGCCAGCAGCTTAATTAGTCCGGGGTATGGGGCCAACGTCCTGACTTTC
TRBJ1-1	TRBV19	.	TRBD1	CASSPGQANTEAFF	TGTGCCAGTAGTCCGGGACAGGCGAACACTGAAGCTTTCTTT
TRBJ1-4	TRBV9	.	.	CASSATPEKLFF	TGTGCCAGCAGCGCGACACCTGAAAAACTGTTTTTT
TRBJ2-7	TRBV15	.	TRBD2	CATSRAGLAGAYEQYF	TGTGCCACCAGCAGGGCCGGACTAGCGGGAGCCTACGAGCAGTACTTC
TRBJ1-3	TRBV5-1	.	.	CASSLGGTGNTIYF	TGCGCCAGCAGCTTGGGGGGGACCGGAAACACCATATATTTT
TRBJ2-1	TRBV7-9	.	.	CASSLDRDKQFF	TGTGCCAGCAGCTTAGATCGGGACAAGCAGTTCTTC
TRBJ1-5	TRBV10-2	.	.	CASSENRNSNQPQHF	TGCGCCAGCAGTGAAAACAGGAATAGCAATCAGCCCCAGCATTTT
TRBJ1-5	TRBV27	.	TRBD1	CASSQGTGGVNQPQHF	TGTGCCAGCAGTCAGGGGACAGGAGGCGTGAATCAGCCCCAGCATTTT
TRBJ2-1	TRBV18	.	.	CASSPTFGQLQNEQFF	TGTGCCAGCTCACCGACCTTCGGACAGCTTCAAAATGAGCAGTTCTTC
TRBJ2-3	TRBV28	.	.	CASSPSRTATSTDTQYF	TGTGCCAGCAGTCCCTCTCGGACAGCTACTAGCACAGATACGCAGTATTTT
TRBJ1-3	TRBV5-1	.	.	CASSLGHSGNTIYF	TGCGCCAGCAGCTTGGGTCACTCTGGAAACACCATATATTTT
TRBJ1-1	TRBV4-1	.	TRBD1	CASSPGQGTMNTEAFF	TGCGCCAGCAGCCCCGGACAGGGAACGATGAACACTGAAGCTTTCTTT
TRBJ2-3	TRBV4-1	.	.	CASSQDLGAGADTQYF	TGCGCCAGCAGCCAAGATTTAGGGGCCGGGGCAGATACGCAGTATTTT
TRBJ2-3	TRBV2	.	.	CASSAGRVGGDTQYF	TGTGCCAGCAGTGCAGGAAGGGTCGGGGGAGATACGCAGTATTTT
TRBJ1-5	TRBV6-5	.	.	CASSTGGGNQPQHF	TGTGCCAGCAGCACCGGCGGGGGGAATCAGCCCCAGCATTTT
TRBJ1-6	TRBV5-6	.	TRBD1	CASTKDRAKNSPLHF	TGTGCCAGCACCAAGGACAGGGCGAAGAATTCACCCCTCCACTTT
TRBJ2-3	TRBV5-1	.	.	CASSGGAALDTQYF	TGCGCCAGCAGCGGGGGGGCAGCATTGGATACGCAGTATTTT
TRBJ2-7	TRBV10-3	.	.	CAIKAGLSSYEQYF	TGTGCCATCAAGGCGGGATTGAGCTCCTACGAGCAGTACTTC
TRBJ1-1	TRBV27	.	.	CASSQTVNTEAFF	TGTGCCAGCAGTCAAACAGTAAACACTGAAGCTTTCTTT
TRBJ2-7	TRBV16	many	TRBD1	CASSQLTGGAYEQYF	TGTGCCAGCAGCCAGCTGACAGGGGGAGCCTACGAGCAGTACTTC
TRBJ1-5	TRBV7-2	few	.	CASSLFERDELNQPQHF	TGTGCCAGCAGCTTATTCGAGCGGGACGAACTCAATCAGCCCCAGCATTTT
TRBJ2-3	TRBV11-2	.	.	CASSQALAVSTDTQYF	TGTGCCAGCAGCCAGGCCCTAGCAGTTAGCACAGATACGCAGTATTTT
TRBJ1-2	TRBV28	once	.	CASSPSGRLGGYTF	TGTGCCAGCAGTCCATCGGGACGCTTGGGGGGCTACACCTTC
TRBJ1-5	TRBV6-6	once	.	CASSYSRDTYNQPQHF	TGTGCCAGCAGCTACAGCCGGGACACCTACAATCAGCCCCAGCATTTT
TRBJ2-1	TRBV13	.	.	CASSLPEGAYNEQFF	TGTGCCAGCAGCTTACCGGAGGGGGCCTACAATGAGCAGTTCTTC
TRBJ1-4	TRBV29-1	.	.	CSASGGGEKLFF	TGCAGCGCCTCGGGCGGGGGCGAAAAACTGTTTTTT
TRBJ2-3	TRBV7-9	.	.	CASSLNRPDTDTQYF	TGTGCCAGCAGCTTAAACAGGCCCGACACAGATACGCAGTATTTT
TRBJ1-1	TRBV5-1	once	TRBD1	CASSQRTGGTEAFF	TGCGCCAGCAGTCAAAGGACAGGGGGCACTGAAGCTTTCTTT
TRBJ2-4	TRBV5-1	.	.	CASRGGDIQYF	TGCGCCAGCAGGGGTGGGGACATTCAGTACTTC
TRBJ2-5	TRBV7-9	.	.	CASTPRTRGQETQYF	TGTGCCAGCACCCCCCGGACCCGGGGGCAAGAGACCCAGTACTTC
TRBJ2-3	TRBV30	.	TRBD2	CAWSVPKRGGQDTQYF	TGTGCCTGGAGTGTCCCAAAGCGGGGGGGCCAAGATACGCAGTATTTT
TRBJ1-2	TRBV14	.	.	CASSQGPSRRRTDYGYTF	TGTGCCAGCAGCCAAGGGCCCAGCCGGCGCCGAACTGACTATGGCTACACCTTC
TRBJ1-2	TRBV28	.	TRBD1	CASSLVQGYYGYTF	TGTGCCAGCAGCCTCGTACAGGGGTACTATGGCTACACCTTC
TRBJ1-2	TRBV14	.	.	CASSQGPPWGSNYGYTF	TGTGCCAGCAGCCAAGGACCCCCCTGGGGCAGTAACTATGGCTACACCTTC
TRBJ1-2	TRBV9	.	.	CASSVDRNSGYTF	TGTGCCAGCAGCGTTGACAGGAACTCTGGCTACACCTTC
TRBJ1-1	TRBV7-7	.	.	CASSSPKGSGTEAFF	TGTGCCAGCAGCTCCCCTAAGGGGTCGGGGACTGAAGCTTTCTTT
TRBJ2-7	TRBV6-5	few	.	CASRVPASYEQYF	TGTGCCAGCAGGGTACCCGCCTCCTACGAGCAGTACTTC
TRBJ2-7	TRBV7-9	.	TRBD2	CASSWRLAEQYF	TGTGCCAGCAGCTGGAGACTAGCGGAGCAGTACTTC
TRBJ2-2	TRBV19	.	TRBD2	CASSALRGTSGGTGELFF	TGTGCCAGTAGCGCCCTTCGGGGGACTAGCGGGGGCACCGGGGAGCTGTTTTTT
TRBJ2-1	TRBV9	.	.	CASTLDSSSYNEQFF	TGTGCCAGCACCTTGGACTCCTCCTCCTACAATGAGCAGTTCTTC